In its sample, the clone carrying this TCR beta chain was seen once. Single viable CD3+CD4+CD8-CD45RO+ cells were sorted as the memory CD4+ T cells. CMV serostatus came from serum IgG against pp150, pp28, p38, p52. Method: immunoSEQ multiplex PCR; TCRdb's copy keeps in-frame clones and lacks some. The repertoire holds some 46,000 clones, under 80% seen once, with about 0.6% in the top ten. The source of the sample is a study of memory CD4+ T cells and cytomegalovirus serostatus. Source material: memory CD4+ T cells from blood. This sequence originates from an adult in good health and CMV-seronegative.

CDR3 amino acids: CASSELRSQETQYF. In DNA, the CDR3 is TGTGCCAGCAGCGAGCTACGATCCCAAGAGACCCAGTACTTC. This chain uses TRBV9 with TRBJ2-5; D remains ambiguous. V lost 3 bases to trimming and J lost 1 base, with 10 bases between them. The CDR3 sequence is 14 residues long. Germline CDR1 and CDR2: SGDLS and YYNGEE. The full variable domain, rest sourced from reference TRBV9 and TRBJ2-5, is DSGVTQTPKHLITATGQRVTLRCSPRSGDLSVYWYQQSLDQGLQFLIQYYNGEERAKGNILERFSAQQFPDLHSELNLSSLELGDSALYFCASSELRSQETQYFGPGTRLLVL.